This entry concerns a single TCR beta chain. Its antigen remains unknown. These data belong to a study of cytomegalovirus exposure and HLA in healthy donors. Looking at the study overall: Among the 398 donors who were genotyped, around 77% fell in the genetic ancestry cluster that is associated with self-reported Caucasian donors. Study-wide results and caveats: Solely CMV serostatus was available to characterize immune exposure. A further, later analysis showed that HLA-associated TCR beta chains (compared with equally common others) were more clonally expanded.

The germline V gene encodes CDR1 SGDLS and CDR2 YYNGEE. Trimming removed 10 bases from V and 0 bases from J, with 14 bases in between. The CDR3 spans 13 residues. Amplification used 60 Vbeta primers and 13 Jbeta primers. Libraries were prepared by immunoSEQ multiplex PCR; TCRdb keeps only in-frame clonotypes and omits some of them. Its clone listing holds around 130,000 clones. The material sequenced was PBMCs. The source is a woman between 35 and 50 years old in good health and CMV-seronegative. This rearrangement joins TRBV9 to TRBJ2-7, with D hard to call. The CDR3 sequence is CAYSRLSSYEQYV. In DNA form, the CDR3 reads TGTGCCTATTCCAGACTCAGCTCCTACGAGCAGTACGTC.